The entry that follows covers one T cell receptor beta chain sequence. These data originate in a study of T cell responses to AZD1222 COVID-19 vaccine. Germline V CDR1 and CDR2: MNHEY, SVGEGT. This CDR3 region has 17 residues. V was shortened by 5 bases and J by 0 bases, with 17 bases between the two germline ends. Assay: immunoSEQ multiplex PCR; the TCRdb copy retains only in-frame clones and omits some. Of around 78,000 clones in the sample, about 90% were seen once. This chain links TRBV6-2 or TRBV6-3 with TRBJ1-5; D uncertain. This clonotype was sampled from an adult who received the AZD1222 COVID-19 vaccine. Specimen: peripheral blood, collected 28 days after the second AZD1222 dose. The CDR3, as DNA: TGTGCCAGCAGTCTTCCCGTCAGCAGGACTAGCAATCAGCCCCAGCATTTT. It is translated as CASSLPVSRTSNQPQHF.